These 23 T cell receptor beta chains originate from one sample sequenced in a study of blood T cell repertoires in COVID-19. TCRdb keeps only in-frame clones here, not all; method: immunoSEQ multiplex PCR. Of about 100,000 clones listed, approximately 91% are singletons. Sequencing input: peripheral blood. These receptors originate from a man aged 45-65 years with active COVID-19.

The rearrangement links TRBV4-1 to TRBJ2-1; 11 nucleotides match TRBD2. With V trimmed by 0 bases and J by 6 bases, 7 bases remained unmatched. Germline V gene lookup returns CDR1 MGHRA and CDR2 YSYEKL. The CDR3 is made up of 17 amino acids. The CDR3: CASSQDRGTSGSNEQFF. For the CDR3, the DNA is TGCGCCAGCAGCCAAGATAGGGGGACTAGCGGAAGCAATGAGCAGTTCTTC.

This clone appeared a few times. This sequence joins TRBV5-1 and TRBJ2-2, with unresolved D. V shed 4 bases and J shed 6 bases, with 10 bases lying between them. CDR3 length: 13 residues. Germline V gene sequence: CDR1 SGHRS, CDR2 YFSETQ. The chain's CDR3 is CASSVDIPGELFF. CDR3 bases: TGCGCCAGCAGCGTTGACATCCCCGGGGAGCTGTTTTTT. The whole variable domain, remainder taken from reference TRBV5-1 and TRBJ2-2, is KAGVTQTPRYLIKTRGQQVTLSCSPISGHRSVSWYQQTPGQGLQFLFEYFSETQRNKGNFPGRFSGRQFSNSRSEMNVSTLELGDSALYLCASSVDIPGELFFGEGSRLTVL.

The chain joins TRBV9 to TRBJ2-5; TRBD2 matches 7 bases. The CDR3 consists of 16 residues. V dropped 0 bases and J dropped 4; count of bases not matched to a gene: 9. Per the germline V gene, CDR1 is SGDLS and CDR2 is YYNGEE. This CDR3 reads CASSVEAGLTRETQYF. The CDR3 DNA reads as TGTGCCAGCAGCGTAGAAGCGGGGTTGACAAGAGAGACCCAGTACTTC.

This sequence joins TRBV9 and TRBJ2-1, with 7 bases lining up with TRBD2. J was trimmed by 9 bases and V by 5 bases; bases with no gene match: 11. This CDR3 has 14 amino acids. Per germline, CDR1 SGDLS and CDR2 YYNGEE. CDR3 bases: TGTGCCAGCAGTCCCCTGGGAGGGCCGTTTGAGCAGTTCTTC. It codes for CASSPLGGPFEQFF.

Here the CDR3 reads CASNPRGLDGYTF. The CDR3 region has the DNA TGTGCCAGTAATCCCAGGGGGTTAGATGGCTACACCTTC. V is TRBV19 and J is TRBJ1-2, with 7 bases identical to TRBD1. The CDR3 runs 13 residues. Germline V CDR1 and CDR2: LNHDA, SQIVND (reference sequence). The J segment lost 6 bases and the V segment lost 7 bases, leaving 8 bases of the junction unmatched.

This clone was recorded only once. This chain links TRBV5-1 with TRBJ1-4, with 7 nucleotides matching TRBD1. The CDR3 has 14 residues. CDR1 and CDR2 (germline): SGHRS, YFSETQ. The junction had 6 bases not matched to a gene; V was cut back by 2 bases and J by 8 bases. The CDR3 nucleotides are TGCGCCAGCAGCTTTAATGGACAGGCGGAAAAACTGTTTTTT. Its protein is CASSFNGQAEKLFF.

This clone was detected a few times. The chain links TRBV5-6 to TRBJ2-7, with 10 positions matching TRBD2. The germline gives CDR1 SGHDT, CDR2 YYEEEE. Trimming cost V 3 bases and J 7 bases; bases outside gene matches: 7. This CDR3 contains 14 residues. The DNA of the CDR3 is TGTGCCAGCAGCTCAGCGGGAGGGCCCAGGGAGCAGTACGTC. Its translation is CASSSAGGPREQYV.

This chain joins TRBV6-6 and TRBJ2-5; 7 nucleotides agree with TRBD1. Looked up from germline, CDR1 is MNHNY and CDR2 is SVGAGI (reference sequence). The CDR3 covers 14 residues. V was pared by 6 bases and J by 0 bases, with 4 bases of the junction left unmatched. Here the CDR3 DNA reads TGTGCCAGCAGACCGGGACAGAACCAAGAGACCCAGTACTTC. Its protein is CASRPGQNQETQYF.

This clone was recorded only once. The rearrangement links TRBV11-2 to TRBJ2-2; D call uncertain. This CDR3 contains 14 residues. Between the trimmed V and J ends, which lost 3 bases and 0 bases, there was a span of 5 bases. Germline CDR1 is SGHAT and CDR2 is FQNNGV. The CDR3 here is CASSFPTNTGELFF. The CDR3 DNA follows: TGTGCCAGCAGCTTCCCAACGAACACCGGGGAGCTGTTTTTT.

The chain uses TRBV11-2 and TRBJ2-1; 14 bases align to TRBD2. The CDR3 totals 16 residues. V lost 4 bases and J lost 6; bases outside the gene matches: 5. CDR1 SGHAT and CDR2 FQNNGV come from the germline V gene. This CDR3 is CASSSLGTSGGNEQFF. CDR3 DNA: TGTGCCAGCAGCTCACTCGGGACTAGCGGGGGCAATGAGCAGTTCTTC.

CDR3 sequence (DNA): TGTGCCAGCAGCTTGGAACCGACAGGGCCGAACACTGAAGCTTTCTTT. It is translated as CASSLEPTGPNTEAFF. The chain links TRBV5-4 to TRBJ1-1; TRBD1 aligns across 7 bases. CDR3 length: 16 residues. V lost 0 bases and J lost 1; bases outside the gene matches: 6. Germline V gene sequence: CDR1 SGHNT, CDR2 YYREEE (reference sequence). Full variable domain (outside the CDR3, taken from reference TRBV5-4 and TRBJ1-1): ETGVTQSPTHLIKTRGQQVTLRCSSQSGHNTVSWYQQALGQGPQFIFQYYREEENGRGNFPPRFSGLQFPNYSSELNVNALELDDSALYLCASSLEPTGPNTEAFFGQGTRLTVV.

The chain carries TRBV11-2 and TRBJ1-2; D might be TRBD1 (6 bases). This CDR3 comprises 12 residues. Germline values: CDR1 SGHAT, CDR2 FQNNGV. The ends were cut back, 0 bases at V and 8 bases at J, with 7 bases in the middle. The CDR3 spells CASSLEGGGYTF. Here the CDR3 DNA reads TGTGCCAGCAGCTTAGAAGGGGGAGGCTACACCTTC.

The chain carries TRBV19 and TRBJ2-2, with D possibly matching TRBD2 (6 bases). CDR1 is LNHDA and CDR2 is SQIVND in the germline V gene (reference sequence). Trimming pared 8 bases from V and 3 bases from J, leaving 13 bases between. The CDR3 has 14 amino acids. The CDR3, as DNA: TGTGCCAGTCTAGGACGGGGGTACACCGGGGAGCTGTTTTTT. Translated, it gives CASLGRGYTGELFF.

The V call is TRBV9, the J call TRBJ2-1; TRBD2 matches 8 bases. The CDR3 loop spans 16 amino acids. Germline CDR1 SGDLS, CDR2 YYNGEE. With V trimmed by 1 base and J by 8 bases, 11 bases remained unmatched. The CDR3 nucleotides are TGTGCCAGCAGCGTAAAACCTAGCGGGCTGTCTCATGAGCAGTTCTTC. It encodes CASSVKPSGLSHEQFF.

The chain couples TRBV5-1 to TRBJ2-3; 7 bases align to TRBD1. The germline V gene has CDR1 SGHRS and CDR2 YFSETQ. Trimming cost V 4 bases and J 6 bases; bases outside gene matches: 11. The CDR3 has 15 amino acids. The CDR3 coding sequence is TGCGCCAGCAGCCCCCGACAGGGCGCCGCGGATACGCAGTATTTT. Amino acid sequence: CASSPRQGAADTQYF.

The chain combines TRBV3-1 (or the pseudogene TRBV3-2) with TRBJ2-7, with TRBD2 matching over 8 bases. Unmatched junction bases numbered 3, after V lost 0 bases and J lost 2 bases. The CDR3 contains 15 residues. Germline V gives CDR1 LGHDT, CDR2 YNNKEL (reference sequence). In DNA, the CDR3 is TGTGCCAGCAGCCAAGAAGGGACTAGACCCTACGAGCAGTACTTC. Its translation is CASSQEGTRPYEQYF.

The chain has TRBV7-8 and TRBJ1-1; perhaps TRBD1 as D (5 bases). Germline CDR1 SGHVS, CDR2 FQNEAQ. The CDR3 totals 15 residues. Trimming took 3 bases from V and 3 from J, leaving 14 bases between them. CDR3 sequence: CASSLTQGYDTEAFF. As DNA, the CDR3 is TGTGCCAGCAGCTTGACCCAGGGCTACGACACTGAAGCTTTCTTT.

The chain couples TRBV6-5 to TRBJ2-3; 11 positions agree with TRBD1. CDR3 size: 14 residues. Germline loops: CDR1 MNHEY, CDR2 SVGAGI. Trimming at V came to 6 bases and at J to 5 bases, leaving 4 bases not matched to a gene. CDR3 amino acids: CASRQDRGLDTQYF. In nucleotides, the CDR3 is TGTGCCAGCAGACAGGACAGGGGGCTAGATACGCAGTATTTT.

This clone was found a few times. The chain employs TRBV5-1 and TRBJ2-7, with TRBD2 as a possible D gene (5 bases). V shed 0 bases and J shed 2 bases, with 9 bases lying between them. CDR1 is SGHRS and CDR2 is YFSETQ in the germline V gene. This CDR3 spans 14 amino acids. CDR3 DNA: TGCGCCAGCAGCTTGGCCTCGGGGACCTACGAGCAGTACTTC. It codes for CASSLASGTYEQYF. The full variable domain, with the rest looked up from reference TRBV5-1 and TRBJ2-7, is KAGVTQTPRYLIKTRGQQVTLSCSPISGHRSVSWYQQTPGQGLQFLFEYFSETQRNKGNFPGRFSGRQFSNSRSEMNVSTLELGDSALYLCASSLASGTYEQYFGPGTRLTVT.

The CDR3 bases are TGTGCCAGCAGCGTAGGGAACAGCGGCGATGGCTACACCTTC. Translated, it gives CASSVGNSGDGYTF. This chain links TRBV9 with TRBJ1-2, with D uncertain. The germline V and J ends were trimmed by 0 bases and 6 bases, with 12 bases remaining between them. The CDR3 is made up of 14 amino acids. Germline V gene lookup returns CDR1 SGDLS and CDR2 YYNGEE.

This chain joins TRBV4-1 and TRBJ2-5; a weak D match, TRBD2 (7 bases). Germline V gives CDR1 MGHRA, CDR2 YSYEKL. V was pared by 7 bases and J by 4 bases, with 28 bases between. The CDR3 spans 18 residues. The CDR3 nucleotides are TGCGCCAGCAACCCGGGGCCCTTCCGCATAGGGGGGGCAGAGACCCAGTACTTC. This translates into CASNPGPFRIGGAETQYF.

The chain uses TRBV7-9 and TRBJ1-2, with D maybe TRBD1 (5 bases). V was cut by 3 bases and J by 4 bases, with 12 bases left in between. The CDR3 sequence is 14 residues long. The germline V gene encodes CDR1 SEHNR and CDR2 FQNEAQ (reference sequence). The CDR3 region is CASSFGGTSYGYTF. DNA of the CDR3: TGTGCCAGCAGCTTTGGAGGGACGAGCTATGGCTACACCTTC.

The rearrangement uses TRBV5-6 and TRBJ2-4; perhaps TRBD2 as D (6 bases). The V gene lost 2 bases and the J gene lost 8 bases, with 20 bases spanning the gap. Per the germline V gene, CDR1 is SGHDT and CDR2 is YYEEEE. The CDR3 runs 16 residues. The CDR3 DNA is TGTGCCAGCAGCTTTTTGGGAACGGTATCGGGGGACATTCAGTACTTC. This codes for CASSFLGTVSGDIQYF.